The T cell receptor (beta chain) described here comes from a study of blood T cell repertoires in COVID-19. The CDR3 extends over 15 amino acids. From germline, CDR1 is SGHDT and CDR2 YYEEEE. The V gene lost 0 bases and the J gene lost 1 base, with 11 bases spanning the gap. Profiling relied on immunoSEQ multiplex PCR, and the TCRdb table lists in-frame clones only, not all of them. Among roughly 220,000 clones listed, about 86% were seen once. The sequence was obtained from a woman aged 55-69 years with acute or convalescent COVID-19. Material: peripheral blood. J is TRBJ2-7 and V is TRBV5-6, with a tentative D call TRBD2 (6 bases). CDR3 bases: TGTGCCAGCAGCTTGGACGGGGGAGCTTCCTACGAGCAGTACTTC. Translated: CASSLDGGASYEQYF.